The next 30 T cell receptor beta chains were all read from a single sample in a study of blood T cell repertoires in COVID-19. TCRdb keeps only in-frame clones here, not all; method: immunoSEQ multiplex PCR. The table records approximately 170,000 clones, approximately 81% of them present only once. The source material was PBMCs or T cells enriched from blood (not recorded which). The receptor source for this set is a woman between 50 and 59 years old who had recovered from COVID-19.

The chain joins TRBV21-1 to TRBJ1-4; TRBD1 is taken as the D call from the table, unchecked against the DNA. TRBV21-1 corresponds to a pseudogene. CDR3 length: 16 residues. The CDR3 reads CASSPQGQGKNEKLFF. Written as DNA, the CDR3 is TGTGCCAGCAGCCCCCAGGGCCAGGGGAAAAATGAAAAACTGTTTTTT.

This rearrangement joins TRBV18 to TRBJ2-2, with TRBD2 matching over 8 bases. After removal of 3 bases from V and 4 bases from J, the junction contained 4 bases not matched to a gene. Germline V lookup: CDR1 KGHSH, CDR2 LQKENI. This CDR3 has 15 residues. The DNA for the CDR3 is TGTGCCAGCTCACCGTCTAGCGGGTCCACCGGGGAGCTGTTTTTT. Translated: CASSPSSGSTGELFF.

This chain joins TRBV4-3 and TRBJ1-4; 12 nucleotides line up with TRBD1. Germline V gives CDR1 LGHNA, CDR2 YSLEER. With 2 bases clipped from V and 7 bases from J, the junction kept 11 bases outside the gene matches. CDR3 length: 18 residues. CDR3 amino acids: CASSQRPGQGAGGEKLFF. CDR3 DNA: TGCGCCAGCAGCCAACGTCCGGGACAGGGGGCCGGGGGTGAAAAACTGTTTTTT.

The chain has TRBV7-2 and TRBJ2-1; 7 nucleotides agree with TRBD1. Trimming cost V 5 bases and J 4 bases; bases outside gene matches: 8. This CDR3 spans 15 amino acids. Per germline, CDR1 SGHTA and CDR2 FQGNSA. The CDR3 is CASSQGGQIYNEQFF. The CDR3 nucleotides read TGTGCCAGCAGCCAAGGGGGACAGATATACAATGAGCAGTTCTTC.

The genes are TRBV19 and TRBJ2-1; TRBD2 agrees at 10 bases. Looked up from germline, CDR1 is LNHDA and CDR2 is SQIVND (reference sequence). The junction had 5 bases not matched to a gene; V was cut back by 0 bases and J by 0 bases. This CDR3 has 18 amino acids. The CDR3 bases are TGTGCCAGTAGTATAGATAGCGGGGGGACCTACTCCTACAATGAGCAGTTCTTC. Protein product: CASSIDSGGTYSYNEQFF.

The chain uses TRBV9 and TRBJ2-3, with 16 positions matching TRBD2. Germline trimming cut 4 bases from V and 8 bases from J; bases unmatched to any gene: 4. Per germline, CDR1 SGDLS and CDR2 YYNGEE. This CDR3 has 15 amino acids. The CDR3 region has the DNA TGTGCCAGCAGCCCGGGACTAGCGGGGGGGCTTACGCAGTATTTT. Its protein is CASSPGLAGGLTQYF.

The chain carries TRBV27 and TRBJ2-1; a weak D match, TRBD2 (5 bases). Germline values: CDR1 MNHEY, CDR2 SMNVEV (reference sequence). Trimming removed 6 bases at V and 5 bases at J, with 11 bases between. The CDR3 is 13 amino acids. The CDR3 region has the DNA TGTGCCAGCAGGTATCTCGGGAACAATGAGCAGTTCTTC. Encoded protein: CASRYLGNNEQFF.

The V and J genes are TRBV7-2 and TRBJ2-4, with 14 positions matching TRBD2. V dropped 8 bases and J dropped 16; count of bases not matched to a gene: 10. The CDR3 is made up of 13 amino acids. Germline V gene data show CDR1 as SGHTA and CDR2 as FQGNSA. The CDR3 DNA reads TGTGCCAGCGGAACGACTAGCGGGAGGGGCCTTTACTTC. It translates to CASGTTSGRGLYF.

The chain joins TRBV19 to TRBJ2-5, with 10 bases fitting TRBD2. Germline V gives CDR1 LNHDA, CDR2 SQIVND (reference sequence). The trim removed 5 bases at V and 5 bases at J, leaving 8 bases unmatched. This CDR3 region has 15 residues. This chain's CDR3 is CASSHALAGEETQYF. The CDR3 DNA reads TGTGCCAGTAGTCACGCCCTAGCGGGAGAGGAGACCCAGTACTTC.

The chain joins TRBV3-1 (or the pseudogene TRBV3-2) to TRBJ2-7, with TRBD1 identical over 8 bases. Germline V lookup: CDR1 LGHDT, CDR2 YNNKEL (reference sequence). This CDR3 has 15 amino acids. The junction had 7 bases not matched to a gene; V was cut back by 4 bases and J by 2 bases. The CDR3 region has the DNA TGTGCCAGCAGCCCGACCGACAGGGGAACCTACGAGCAGTACTTC. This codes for CASSPTDRGTYEQYF.

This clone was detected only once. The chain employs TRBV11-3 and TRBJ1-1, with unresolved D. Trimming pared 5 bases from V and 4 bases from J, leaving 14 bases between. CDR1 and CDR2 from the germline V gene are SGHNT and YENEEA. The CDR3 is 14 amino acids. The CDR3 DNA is TGTGCCAGCAGCAACAAACGAGGGCCCACTGAAGCTTTCTTT. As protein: CASSNKRGPTEAFF. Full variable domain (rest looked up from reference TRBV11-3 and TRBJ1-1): EAGVVQSPRYKIIEKKQPVAFWCNPISGHNTLYWYLQNLGQGPELLIRYENEEAVDDSQLPKDRFSAERLKGVDSTLKIQPAELGDSAVYLCASSNKRGPTEAFFGQGTRLTVV.

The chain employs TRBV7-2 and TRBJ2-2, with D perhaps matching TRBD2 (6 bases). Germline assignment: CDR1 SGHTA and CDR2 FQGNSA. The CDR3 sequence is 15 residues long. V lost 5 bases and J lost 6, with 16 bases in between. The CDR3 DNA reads TGTGCCAGCAGCGCTCGACTAGTAGGGTCCGGGGAGCTGTTTTTT. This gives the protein CASSARLVGSGELFF.

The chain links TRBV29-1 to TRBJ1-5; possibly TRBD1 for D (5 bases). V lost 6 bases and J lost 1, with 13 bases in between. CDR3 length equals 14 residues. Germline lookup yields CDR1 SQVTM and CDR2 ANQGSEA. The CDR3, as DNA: TGCAGCGTACTATGGGGGGGGAGCAATCAGCCCCAGCATTTT. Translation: CSVLWGGSNQPQHF. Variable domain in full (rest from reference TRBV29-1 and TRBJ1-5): SAVISQKPSRDICQRGTSLTIQCQVDSQVTMMFWYRQQPGQSLTLIATANQGSEATYESGFVIDKFPISRPNLTFSTLTVSNMSPEDSSIYLCSVLWGGSNQPQHFGDGTRLSIL.

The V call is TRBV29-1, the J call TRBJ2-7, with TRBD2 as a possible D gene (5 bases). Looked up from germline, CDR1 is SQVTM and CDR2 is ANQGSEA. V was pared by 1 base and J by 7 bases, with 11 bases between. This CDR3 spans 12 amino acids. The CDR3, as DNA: TGCAGCGTTGAAGGTCCGGGGTGGGAGCAGTACTTC. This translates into CSVEGPGWEQYF.

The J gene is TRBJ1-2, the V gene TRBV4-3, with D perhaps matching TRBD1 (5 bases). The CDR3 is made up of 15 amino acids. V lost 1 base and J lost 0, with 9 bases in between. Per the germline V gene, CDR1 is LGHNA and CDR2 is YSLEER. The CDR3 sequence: CASSQGTQTNYGYTF. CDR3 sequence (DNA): TGCGCCAGCAGCCAAGGGACACAGACTAACTATGGCTACACCTTC.

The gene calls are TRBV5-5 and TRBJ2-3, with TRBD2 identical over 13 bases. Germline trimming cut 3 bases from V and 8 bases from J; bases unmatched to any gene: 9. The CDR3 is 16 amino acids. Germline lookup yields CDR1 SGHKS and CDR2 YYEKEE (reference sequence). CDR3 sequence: CASSWGLAGPGITQYF. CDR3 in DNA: TGTGCCAGCAGCTGGGGACTAGCGGGGCCAGGGATTACGCAGTATTTT.

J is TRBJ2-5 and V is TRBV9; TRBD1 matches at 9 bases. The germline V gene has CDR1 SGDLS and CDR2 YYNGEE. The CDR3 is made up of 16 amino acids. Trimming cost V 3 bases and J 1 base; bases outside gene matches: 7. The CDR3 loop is CASSALTGGGQETQYF. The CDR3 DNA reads TGTGCCAGCAGCGCCCTTACAGGGGGCGGCCAAGAGACCCAGTACTTC.

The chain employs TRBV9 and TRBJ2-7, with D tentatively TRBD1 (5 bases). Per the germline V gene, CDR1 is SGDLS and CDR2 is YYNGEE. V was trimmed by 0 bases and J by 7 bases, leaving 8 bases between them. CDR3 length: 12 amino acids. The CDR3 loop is CASSVAGSEQYF. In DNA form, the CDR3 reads TGTGCCAGCAGCGTAGCAGGGTCTGAGCAGTACTTC.

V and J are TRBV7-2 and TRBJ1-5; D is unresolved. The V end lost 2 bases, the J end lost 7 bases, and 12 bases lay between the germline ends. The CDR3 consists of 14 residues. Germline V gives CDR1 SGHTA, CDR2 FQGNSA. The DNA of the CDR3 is TGTGCCAGCAGCTTATATGGAGTCGGCCAGCCCCAGCATTTT. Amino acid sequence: CASSLYGVGQPQHF.

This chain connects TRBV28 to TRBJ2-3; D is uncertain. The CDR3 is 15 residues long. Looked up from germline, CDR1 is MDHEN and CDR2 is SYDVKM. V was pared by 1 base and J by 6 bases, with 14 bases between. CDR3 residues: CASSLSLPDWDTQYF. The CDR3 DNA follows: TGTGCCAGCAGTTTATCCTTGCCTGACTGGGATACGCAGTATTTT.

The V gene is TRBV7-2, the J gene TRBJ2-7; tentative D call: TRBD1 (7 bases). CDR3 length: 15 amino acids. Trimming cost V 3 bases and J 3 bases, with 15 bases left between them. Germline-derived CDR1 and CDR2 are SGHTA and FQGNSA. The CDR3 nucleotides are TGTGCCAGCAGCTTTACCCCAGGGGGGCGCTACGAGCAGTACTTC. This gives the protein CASSFTPGGRYEQYF.

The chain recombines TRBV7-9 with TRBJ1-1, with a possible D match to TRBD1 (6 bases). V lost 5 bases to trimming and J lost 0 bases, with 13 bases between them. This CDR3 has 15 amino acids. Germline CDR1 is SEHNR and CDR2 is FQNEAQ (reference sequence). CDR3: CASSGRTAMNTEAFF. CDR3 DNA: TGTGCCAGCAGCGGACGGACAGCTATGAACACTGAAGCTTTCTTT. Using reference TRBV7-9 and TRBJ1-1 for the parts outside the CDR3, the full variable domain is DTGVSQNPRHKITKRGQNVTFRCDPISEHNRLYWYRQTLGQGPEFLTYFQNEAQLEKSRLLSDRFSAERPKGSFSTLEIQRTEQGDSAMYLCASSGRTAMNTEAFFGQGTRLTVV.

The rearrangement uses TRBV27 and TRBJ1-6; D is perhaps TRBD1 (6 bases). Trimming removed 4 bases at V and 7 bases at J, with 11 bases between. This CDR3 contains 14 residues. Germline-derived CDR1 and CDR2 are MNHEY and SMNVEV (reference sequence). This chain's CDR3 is CASSYRVGNSPLHF. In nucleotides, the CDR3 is TGTGCCAGCAGTTACAGGGTAGGGAATTCACCCCTCCACTTT.

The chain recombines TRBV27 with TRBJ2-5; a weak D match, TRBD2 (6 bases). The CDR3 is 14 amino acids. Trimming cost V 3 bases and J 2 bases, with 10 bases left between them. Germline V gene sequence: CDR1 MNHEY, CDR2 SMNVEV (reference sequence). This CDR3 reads CASSLTRAQETQYF. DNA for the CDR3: TGTGCCAGCAGTTTGACTAGAGCGCAAGAGACCCAGTACTTC.

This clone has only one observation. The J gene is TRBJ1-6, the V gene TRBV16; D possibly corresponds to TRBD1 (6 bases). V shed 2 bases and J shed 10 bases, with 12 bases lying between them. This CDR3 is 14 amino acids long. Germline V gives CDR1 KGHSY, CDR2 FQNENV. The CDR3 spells CASSQQTGRSPLHF. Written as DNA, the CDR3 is TGTGCCAGCAGCCAACAGACAGGCAGGTCACCCCTCCACTTT.

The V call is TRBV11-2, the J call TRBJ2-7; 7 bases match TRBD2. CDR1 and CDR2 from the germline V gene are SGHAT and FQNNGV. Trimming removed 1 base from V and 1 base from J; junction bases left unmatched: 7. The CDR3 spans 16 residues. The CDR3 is CASSLGGTTTSYEQYF. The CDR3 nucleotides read TGTGCCAGCAGCTTAGGAGGGACTACGACATCCTACGAGCAGTACTTC.

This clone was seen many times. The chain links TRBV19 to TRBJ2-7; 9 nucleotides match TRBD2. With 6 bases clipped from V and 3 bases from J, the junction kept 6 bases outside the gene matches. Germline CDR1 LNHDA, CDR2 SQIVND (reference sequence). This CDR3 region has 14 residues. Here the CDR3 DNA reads TGTGCCAGTAGCAAGGGACTAGCATTCTACGAGCAGTACTTC. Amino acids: CASSKGLAFYEQYF.

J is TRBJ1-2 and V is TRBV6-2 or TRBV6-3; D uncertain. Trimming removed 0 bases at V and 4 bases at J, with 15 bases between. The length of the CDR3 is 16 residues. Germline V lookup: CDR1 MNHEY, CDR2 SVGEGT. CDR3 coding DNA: TGTGCCAGCAGTTACTCGAGTACGGCGGTCGGCTATGGCTACACCTTC. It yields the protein CASSYSSTAVGYGYTF.

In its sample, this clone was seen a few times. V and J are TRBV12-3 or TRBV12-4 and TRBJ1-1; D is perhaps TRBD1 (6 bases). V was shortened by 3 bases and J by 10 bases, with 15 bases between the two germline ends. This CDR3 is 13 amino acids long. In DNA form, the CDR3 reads TGTGCCAGCAGTTTTTCCAGGGGTGTCCCAGCTTTCTTT. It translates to CASSFSRGVPAFF.

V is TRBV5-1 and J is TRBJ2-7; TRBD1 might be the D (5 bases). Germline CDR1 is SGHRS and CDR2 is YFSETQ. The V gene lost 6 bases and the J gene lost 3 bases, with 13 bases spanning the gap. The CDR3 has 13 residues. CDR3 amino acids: CASKQARDYEQYF. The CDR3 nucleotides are TGCGCCAGCAAACAGGCAAGAGACTACGAGCAGTACTTC. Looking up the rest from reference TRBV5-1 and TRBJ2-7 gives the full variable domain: KAGVTQTPRYLIKTRGQQVTLSCSPISGHRSVSWYQQTPGQGLQFLFEYFSETQRNKGNFPGRFSGRQFSNSRSEMNVSTLELGDSALYLCASKQARDYEQYFGPGTRLTVT.